This T cell receptor (beta chain) appears in the sequencing data of a study of blood T cell dynamics during melanoma immunotherapy. Here immunoSEQ multiplex PCR was the method, and the copy in TCRdb shows in-frame clones only, minus some. The profile shows about 11,000 clones, less than 90% of them singletons. Comment on this clone: The antigen is unknown.

Specified time point: week 3, after first cycle of checkpoint inhibitor. Study observations and caveats: Disease-control patients' PBMC repertoires became either more clonal or more diverse at W3.

The receptor was derived from a human donor with melanoma. The sequences come from blood, collected from a patient treated with checkpoint blockade.

In nucleotides, the CDR3 is TGTGCCAGCCAAGGCGCTAGACAGGGAGGATCCTATGGCTACACCTTC. It encodes CASQGARQGGSYGYTF. This chain links TRBV2 with TRBJ1-2; 7 bases match TRBD1. The CDR3 loop spans 16 amino acids. V was pared by 8 bases and J by 4 bases, with 16 bases of the junction left unmatched. Germline V gene data show CDR1 as SNHLY and CDR2 as FYNNEI.